This paragraph covers one T cell receptor beta chain sequence. Antigen specificity is unknown. TCRdb reprocessed the 5' RACE reads via MiXCR and lists one record per CDR3 protein. This sample has about 540,000 distinct CDR3 sequences, with over 9.5% found just once. This record comes from a study of CD8 T cells in ankylosing spondylitis. Study outcomes and limitations: Made up of about eight highly homologous variants, a TCR beta motif appeared characteristic of ankylosing spondylitis blood.

Germline V gene data show CDR1 as MGHRA and CDR2 as YSYEKL. This CDR3 region has 17 residues. The V segment lost 0 bases and the J segment 6 bases; nucleotides outside the gene matches: 11. The TCR was taken from a male donor with ankylosing spondylitis. The chain has TRBV4-1 and TRBJ2-3; 8 nucleotides align to TRBD2. The sequencing sample was made of blood, either unsorted or a sorted T cell fraction (not recorded which). CDR3 residues: CASSQDIAGRGVDTQYF. CDR3 in DNA: TGCGCCAGCAGCCAAGATATAGCGGGACGGGGTGTGGATACGCAGTATTTT.